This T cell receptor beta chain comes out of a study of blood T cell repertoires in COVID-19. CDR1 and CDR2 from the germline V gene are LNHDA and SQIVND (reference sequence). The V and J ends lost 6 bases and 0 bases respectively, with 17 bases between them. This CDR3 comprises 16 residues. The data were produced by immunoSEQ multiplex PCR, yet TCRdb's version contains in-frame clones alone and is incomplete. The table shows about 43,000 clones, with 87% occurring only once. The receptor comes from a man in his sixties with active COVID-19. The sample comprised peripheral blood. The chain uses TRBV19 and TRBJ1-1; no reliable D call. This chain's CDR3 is CASRITWRTMNTEAFF. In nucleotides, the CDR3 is TGTGCCAGTAGGATTACTTGGAGGACGATGAACACTGAAGCTTTCTTT.